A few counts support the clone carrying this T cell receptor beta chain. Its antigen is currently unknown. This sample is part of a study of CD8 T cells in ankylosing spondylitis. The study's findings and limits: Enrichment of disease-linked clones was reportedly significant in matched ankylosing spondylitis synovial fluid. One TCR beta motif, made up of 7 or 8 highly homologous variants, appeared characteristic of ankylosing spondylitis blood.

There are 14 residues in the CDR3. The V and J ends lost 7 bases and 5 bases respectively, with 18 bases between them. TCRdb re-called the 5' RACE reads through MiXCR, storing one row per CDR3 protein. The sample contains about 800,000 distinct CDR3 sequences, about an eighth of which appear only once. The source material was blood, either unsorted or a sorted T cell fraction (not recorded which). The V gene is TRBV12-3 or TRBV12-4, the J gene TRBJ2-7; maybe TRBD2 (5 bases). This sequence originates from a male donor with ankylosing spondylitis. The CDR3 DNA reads TGTGCCAGCACCGGACGGGGAGCCGCGAACGAGCAGTACTTC. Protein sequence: CASTGRGAANEQYF.